This T cell receptor beta chain emerged from a study of shared clonotypes between healthy human individuals. As for the study in general: CD4 naive and CD4 memory each took three plates per donor, while CD8 naive took two and CD8 memory one.

Adults of Caucasian background living in Nashville, Tennessee made up all donors. The repertoire was sequenced with immunoSEQ multiplex PCR; TCRdb's copy has only in-frame clones and lacks some. The sample lists over a million clones, around 82% occurring once. Germline CDR1 reads MDHEN; CDR2 reads SYDVKM. Trimming cost V 4 bases and J 0 bases, with 10 bases left between them. The CDR3 covers 15 residues. The sequenced sample was memory CD4+ T cells from PBMCs. The subset: CD45RA-negative fraction. The chain carries TRBV28 and TRBJ1-3; no reliable D call. The receptor's source is a man younger than 30 in good health. Some clones in this sample may be carry-over from other donors' samples. The CDR3 loop reads CASSSFGISGNTIYF. CDR3 bases: TGTGCCAGCAGTTCCTTCGGGATCTCTGGAAACACCATATATTTT.